The rows below give T cell receptor beta chains drawn from one sample of a study of identical twins. TCRdb independently ran MiXCR on the 5' RACE reads; one entry per CDR3 protein. Among over 550,000 distinct CDR3 sequences listed, just over 7% were seen once. The sample was also linked to a second study, of yellow fever vaccine responses in identical twins.

Sequenced: PBMCs. The receptors here all came from a woman between 18 and 29 years old in good health. Each CDR3 is given with its conserved first and last residue. A D gene is named only where the DNA matches it firmly. Clone size is not always given. Where it is, it says once, few, many or a class for expanded clones.

j_gene: TRBJ1-5
v_gene: TRBV12-3/TRBV12-4
d_gene: NA
abundance: many
CDR3nt: TGTGCCAGCAGTTACAGCAGCGTCCTTGGTTTTCCATCGGGGCCCCAGCATTTT
CDR3aa: CASSYSSVLGFPSGPQHF

j_gene: TRBJ2-5
v_gene: TRBV7-3
d_gene: NA
abundance: few
CDR3nt: TGTGCCAGCAGCTTCGACCATTCTGCGGAGACCCAGTACTTC
CDR3aa: CASSFDHSAETQYF

j_gene: TRBJ2-1
v_gene: TRBV20-1
d_gene: NA
abundance: many
CDR3nt: TGCAGTGCTAGAGTTATTCAGGGGACCCACAATGAGCAGTTCTTC
CDR3aa: CSARVIQGTHNEQFF

j_gene: TRBJ2-1
v_gene: TRBV10-3
d_gene: TRBD1
abundance: many
CDR3nt: TGTGCCATCAGTGGCGGGACAGGGGCCTACAATGAGCAGTTCTTC
CDR3aa: CAISGGTGAYNEQFF

j_gene: TRBJ1-5
v_gene: TRBV5-1
d_gene: NA
abundance: many
CDR3nt: TGCGCCAGCAGCTTGGATTCGGCCTCAGCCCAGCATTTT
CDR3aa: CASSLDSASAQHF

j_gene: TRBJ1-4
v_gene: TRBV7-4
d_gene: NA
abundance: NA
CDR3nt: TGTGCCAGCAGCGCCGACCGGGGGAATGAAAAACTGTTTTTT
CDR3aa: CASSADRGNEKLFF

j_gene: TRBJ2-1
v_gene: TRBV5-1
d_gene: NA
abundance: NA
CDR3nt: TGCGCCAGCAGCTTGGAACCTGCGGCTAGGGGCGGGGTTGAGCAGTTCTTC
CDR3aa: CASSLEPAARGGVEQFF

j_gene: TRBJ1-2
v_gene: TRBV12-3/TRBV12-4
d_gene: TRBD1
abundance: many
CDR3nt: TGTGCCAGCGCCCCGGACAGGGGCTATGGCTACACCTTC
CDR3aa: CASAPDRGYGYTF

j_gene: TRBJ2-1
v_gene: TRBV10-3
d_gene: NA
abundance: many
CDR3nt: TGTGCCATCAGTGTGTCGTCTAGCCGTACGGCGGATGAGCAGTTCTTC
CDR3aa: CAISVSSSRTADEQFF

j_gene: TRBJ2-3
v_gene: TRBV14
d_gene: NA
abundance: few
CDR3nt: TGTGCCAGCAGCCAAGATGCACTAGTTAGCACAGATACGCAGTATTTT
CDR3aa: CASSQDALVSTDTQYF

j_gene: TRBJ2-3
v_gene: TRBV20-1
d_gene: NA
abundance: many
CDR3nt: TGCAGTGCTAGGGACTATTCGGATACGCAGTATTTT
CDR3aa: CSARDYSDTQYF

j_gene: TRBJ1-2
v_gene: TRBV12-3/TRBV12-4
d_gene: NA
abundance: many
CDR3nt: TGTGCCAGCAGTTTAGGCGGGGGGGGGAACAGCTACACCTTC
CDR3aa: CASSLGGGGNSYTF